One and the same sample provided the 30 T cell receptor beta chains below, sequenced in a study of T cell changes during pregnancy in multiple sclerosis (dated 2019 in TCRdb). The library was obtained by the immunoSEQ multiplex PCR assay. The table comes from immuneACCESS by way of TCRdb, which keeps in-frame sequences with V and J called. Part of the clones is missing from these tables; in studies checked, under half for an unresolved V gene and the rest for unknown reasons. The sample table contains roughly 23,000 clones; only one count was recorded for about 86% of them. The top ten clonotypes cover under 1.3% of the sample. The material was CD4+ T cells from peripheral blood mononuclear cells, obtained in the first trimester of pregnancy. The receptors originated from a female donor in good health, enrolled as a control in a pregnancy study.

The chain has TRBV9 and TRBJ2-1, with TRBD2 identical over 13 bases. The CDR3 runs to 18 residues. Per the germline V gene, CDR1 is SGDLS and CDR2 is YYNGEE. The ends lost 3 bases at V and 9 bases at J; junction bases unmatched: 15. CDR3 sequence (DNA): TGTGCCAGCAGCGCAATAAGAGGGGGGGGACTAGCGGGATCTGAGCAGTTCTTC. Its protein is CASSAIRGGGLAGSEQFF.

The chain is built from TRBV7-9 and TRBJ2-7; no clear D. CDR3 length: 11 amino acids. Germline CDR1 SEHNR, CDR2 FQNEAQ (reference sequence). V was cut by 1 base and J by 9 bases, with 7 bases left in between. DNA of the CDR3: TGTGCCAGCAGCTTAGAATCCGGGCAGTACTTC. Its translation is CASSLESGQYF.

This clone was counted once. This chain connects TRBV10-3 to TRBJ1-3; possible D gene TRBD1, 6 bases. Trimming took off 6 bases at V and 2 bases at J, with 11 bases between the two ends. Germline CDR1 is ENHRY and CDR2 is SYGVKD. There are 14 residues in the CDR3. The CDR3: CAIRDRSAGNTIYF. The DNA of the CDR3 is TGTGCCATCAGAGACAGGTCGGCTGGAAACACCATATATTTT.

The rearrangement joins TRBV7-9 to TRBJ1-2; possible D gene TRBD1, 5 bases. This CDR3 comprises 15 residues. Germline V gives CDR1 SEHNR, CDR2 FQNEAQ (reference sequence). Trimming cost V 0 bases and J 2 bases, with 10 bases left between them. CDR3 loop: CASSLATRENYGYTF. CDR3 DNA sequence: TGTGCCAGCAGCTTAGCTACCAGGGAAAACTATGGCTACACCTTC.

J is TRBJ1-2 and V is TRBV19; D gene unclear. V was trimmed by 3 bases and J by 8 bases, leaving 25 bases between them. The CDR3 is 17 residues long. Germline V gene lookup returns CDR1 LNHDA and CDR2 SQIVND (reference sequence). CDR3 in DNA: TGTGCCAGTAGTATCGCGGCCGGGCCAGGCTATGGAGGAGGCTACACCTTC. Amino acids: CASSIAAGPGYGGGYTF. The variable domain in full, with the rest retrieved from reference TRBV19 and TRBJ1-2, is DGGITQSPKYLFRKEGQNVTLSCEQNLNHDAMYWYRQDPGQGLRLIYYSQIVNDFQKGDIAEGYSVSREKKESFPLTVTSAQKNPTAFYLCASSIAAGPGYGGGYTFGSGTRLTVV.

The V and J genes are TRBV5-1 and TRBJ2-3, with D tentatively TRBD1 (5 bases). Trimming left V 3 bases short and J 1 base short, with 15 bases between. CDR1 SGHRS and CDR2 YFSETQ come from the germline V gene. The CDR3 has 16 residues. The CDR3 spells CASSSNAGKGTDTQYF. The CDR3, as DNA: TGCGCCAGCAGCTCCAATGCAGGGAAGGGCACAGATACGCAGTATTTT. The variable domain in full, with the rest retrieved from reference TRBV5-1 and TRBJ2-3, is KAGVTQTPRYLIKTRGQQVTLSCSPISGHRSVSWYQQTPGQGLQFLFEYFSETQRNKGNFPGRFSGRQFSNSRSEMNVSTLELGDSALYLCASSSNAGKGTDTQYFGPGTRLTVL.

This chain connects TRBV7-2 to TRBJ2-1; TRBD2 matches at 10 bases. The CDR3 has 18 residues. J was trimmed by 4 bases and V by 2 bases; bases with no gene match: 11. Germline CDR1 and CDR2: SGHTA and FQGNSA. CDR3 coding DNA: TGTGCCAGCAGCTTAAAGACTAGCGGGCAAACAACTTACAATGAGCAGTTCTTC. Translating gives CASSLKTSGQTTYNEQFF. Based on the CDR3 plus reference TRBV7-2 and TRBJ2-1, the full variable domain is GAGVSQSPSNKVTEKGKDVELRCDPISGHTALYWYRQSLGQGLEFLIYFQGNSAPDKSGLPSDRFSAERTGGSVSTLTIQRTQQEDSAVYLCASSLKTSGQTTYNEQFFGPGTRLTVL.

The J gene is TRBJ2-1, the V gene TRBV5-1, with 10 nucleotides matching TRBD2. CDR3 length: 15 residues. V gave up 6 bases and J gave up 6 bases; unmatched junction bases: 9. The V gene's germline CDR1 is SGHRS and CDR2 YFSETQ. CDR3 in amino acids: CASNPLAGSGNEQFF. The CDR3 DNA sequence: TGCGCCAGCAACCCACTAGCGGGATCAGGCAATGAGCAGTTCTTC.

The V gene is TRBV7-8, the J gene TRBJ2-7; the match to TRBD1 covers 8 bases. The CDR3 is 14 residues long. From germline, CDR1 is SGHVS and CDR2 FQNEAQ. V shed 5 bases and J 5 bases; nucleotides not matched to a gene: 8. The CDR3 loop is CASSGRDRRNEQYF. CDR3 nucleotides: TGTGCCAGCAGCGGCCGGGACAGGAGGAACGAGCAGTACTTC.

The chain uses TRBV2 and TRBJ2-2; 9 bases line up with TRBD2. J was trimmed by 0 bases and V by 5 bases; bases with no gene match: 7. Looked up from germline, CDR1 is SNHLY and CDR2 is FYNNEI. The CDR3 loop spans 17 amino acids. CDR3 nucleotide sequence: TGTGCCAGCAGTATGACTAGCGGCGTCGCGAACACCGGGGAGCTGTTTTTT. This translates into CASSMTSGVANTGELFF.

The gene calls are TRBV12-5 and TRBJ2-3; 9 bases fit TRBD2. Germline CDR1 reads LGHNT; CDR2 reads FRNRAP. With V trimmed by 2 bases and J by 5 bases, 8 bases remained unmatched. The CDR3 has 16 amino acids. The CDR3 DNA follows: TGTGCTAGTGGTTTGATCCTAGCGGGGTCGGTAGATACGCAGTATTTT. This sequence encodes CASGLILAGSVDTQYF. The variable domain in full, completed from reference TRBV12-5 and TRBJ2-3, reads DARVTQTPRHKVTEMGQEVTMRCQPILGHNTVFWYRQTMMQGLELLAYFRNRAPLDDSGMPKDRFSAEMPDATLATLKIQPSEPRDSAVYFCASGLILAGSVDTQYFGPGTRLTVL.

The chain employs TRBV25-1 and TRBJ1-2, with D possibly being TRBD1 (6 bases). Trimming shortened V by 3 bases and J by 3 bases, and 11 bases separated the two germline ends. The CDR3 has 14 residues. The germline gives CDR1 MGHDK, CDR2 SYGVNS. This chain's CDR3 is CASSELQGDYGYTF. In DNA form, the CDR3 reads TGTGCCAGCAGTGAGTTACAGGGAGACTATGGCTACACCTTC.

The V gene is TRBV5-1, the J gene TRBJ2-2; 7 bases are shared with TRBD2. This CDR3 contains 16 residues. After removal of 0 bases from V and 5 bases from J, the junction contained 7 bases not matched to a gene. Germline V gene lookup returns CDR1 SGHRS and CDR2 YFSETQ. The CDR3 DNA reads as TGCGCCAGCAGCTTGGCCGGCGGGGGAGGGACCGGGGAGCTGTTTTTT. This translates into CASSLAGGGGTGELFF.

The table lists this clone with a few counts. The chain recombines TRBV18 with TRBJ2-7; a possible D gene is TRBD2 (6 bases). Trimming took off 8 bases at V and 0 bases at J, with 20 bases between the two ends. Per the germline V gene, CDR1 is KGHSH and CDR2 is LQKENI. CDR3 length equals 16 residues. CDR3 nucleotides: TGTGCCAGCGGAGGAGGATCCGGGGGTTCCTCCTACGAGCAGTACTTC. It yields the protein CASGGGSGGSSYEQYF.

The chain carries TRBV5-1 and TRBJ2-5; 9 nucleotides agree with TRBD2. The CDR3 loop spans 17 amino acids. Germline CDR1 and CDR2: SGHRS and YFSETQ. V was clipped by 0 bases and J by 5 bases; unmatched bases: 11. CDR3 residues: CASSLALPLAGEETQYF. The DNA for the CDR3 is TGCGCCAGCAGCTTGGCGCTCCCTTTAGCGGGAGAGGAGACCCAGTACTTC.

The V and J genes are TRBV10-2 and TRBJ2-2; 7 nucleotides match TRBD2. The length of the CDR3 is 11 residues. Germline lookup yields CDR1 WSHSY and CDR2 SAAADI. The J segment lost 7 bases and the V segment lost 7 bases, leaving 0 bases of the junction unmatched. The DNA of the CDR3 is TGCGCCAGCACTAGCGGCGGGGAGCTGTTTTTT. As protein: CASTSGGELFF.

This rearrangement joins TRBV2 to TRBJ2-1; 13 positions match TRBD2. With 6 bases clipped from V and 4 bases from J, the junction kept 3 bases outside the gene matches. The CDR3 extends over 15 amino acids. CDR1 and CDR2 (germline): SNHLY, FYNNEI. The CDR3 bases are TGTGCCAGCAGCGCGGGACTAGCGGGATACAATGAGCAGTTCTTC. Translating gives CASSAGLAGYNEQFF.

This sequence joins TRBV14 and TRBJ2-7; D possibly corresponds to TRBD2 (7 bases). The CDR3 consists of 14 residues. Trimming cost V 4 bases and J 2 bases, with 12 bases left between them. Germline loops: CDR1 SGHDN, CDR2 FVKESK. This chain's CDR3 is CASSLGGGAYEQYF. Here the CDR3 DNA reads TGTGCCAGCAGCCTGGGAGGGGGGGCCTACGAGCAGTACTTC.

This clone was seen more than once but under ten times. The genes are TRBV14 and TRBJ1-1, with D perhaps TRBD1 (5 bases). This CDR3 spans 14 amino acids. The germline V gene encodes CDR1 SGHDN and CDR2 FVKESK. The ends were cut back, 4 bases at V and 3 bases at J, with 12 bases in the middle. The CDR3 reads CASSLDSLYTEAFF. The CDR3 bases are TGTGCCAGCAGCCTCGACAGCCTCTACACTGAAGCTTTCTTT.

This clone came up once. The rearrangement links TRBV6-1 to TRBJ1-3; 9 positions match TRBD1. Germline values: CDR1 MNHNS, CDR2 SASEGT. The CDR3 is 14 residues long. CDR3 nucleotide sequence: TGTGCGACGACACAGGGGGCTGGAGGAAACACCATATATTTT. Amino acids: CATTQGAGGNTIYF.

This rearrangement joins TRBV6-5 to TRBJ1-4, with a weak D call TRBD1 (5 bases). Per the germline V gene, CDR1 is MNHEY and CDR2 is SVGAGI. V was clipped by 0 bases and J by 6 bases, with 8 bases between them. CDR3 length equals 14 residues. Written as DNA, the CDR3 is TGTGCCAGCAGTTACTCAAGCAGGGATGAAAAACTGTTTTTT. Translated: CASSYSSRDEKLFF.

The chain recombines TRBV5-4 with TRBJ1-3; possibly TRBD1 for D (5 bases). CDR3 length: 15 residues. Trimming cost V 0 bases and J 0 bases, with 7 bases left between them. CDR1 SGHNT and CDR2 YYREEE come from the germline V gene (reference sequence). This chain's CDR3 is CASSLAGGSGNTIYF. DNA for the CDR3: TGTGCCAGCAGCTTGGCGGGGGGCTCTGGAAACACCATATATTTT.

This clone was counted a few times. The chain uses TRBV7-2 and TRBJ2-7; D is unresolved. This CDR3 is 11 amino acids long. V was shortened by 5 bases and J by 3 bases, with 5 bases between the two germline ends. Germline V CDR1 and CDR2: SGHTA, FQGNSA. The CDR3 DNA follows: TGTGCCAGCAGCCCTAACTACGAGCAGTACTTC. It is translated as CASSPNYEQYF.

The chain recombines TRBV5-1 with TRBJ1-1, with a possible D match to TRBD1 (5 bases). CDR1 and CDR2 (germline): SGHRS, YFSETQ. Trimming removed 4 bases at V and 4 bases at J, with 17 bases between. CDR3 length: 15 residues. This CDR3 reads CASSLGAGFGTEAFF. In DNA form, the CDR3 reads TGCGCCAGCAGCCTAGGTGCAGGGTTCGGCACTGAAGCTTTCTTT.

This clone occurred a few times. The chain has TRBV27 and TRBJ1-2; tentative D call: TRBD1 (5 bases). The V end was cut by 2 bases, the J end by 7 bases, with 23 bases between. This CDR3 contains 17 residues. Germline loops: CDR1 MNHEY, CDR2 SMNVEV (reference sequence). This CDR3 is CASSLDSSGRGTGGYTF. As DNA, the CDR3 is TGTGCCAGCAGTTTAGACTCCTCAGGGCGGGGGACGGGTGGCTACACCTTC.

This sequence joins TRBV5-4 and TRBJ2-3, with D uncertain. The CDR3 loop spans 17 amino acids. The germline V gene has CDR1 SGHNT and CDR2 YYREEE (reference sequence). V was shortened by 4 bases and J by 0 bases, with 18 bases between the two germline ends. CDR3: CASSPDPTPSSTDTQYF. The CDR3 region has the DNA TGTGCCAGCAGCCCTGACCCGACACCCTCGAGCACAGATACGCAGTATTTT.

The J gene is TRBJ2-3, the V gene TRBV5-8; 12 bases map to TRBD2. The CDR3 loop spans 16 amino acids. With V trimmed by 4 bases and J by 6 bases, 9 bases remained unmatched. Germline CDR1 and CDR2: SGHTS and YDEGEE. The CDR3 nucleotides read TGTGCCAGCAGCAAAGGACTAGCGGGGTCTTGGGATACGCAGTATTTT. It codes for CASSKGLAGSWDTQYF.

V usage is TRBV6-1 and J usage is TRBJ1-5, with 10 bases aligning to TRBD1. CDR3 length: 15 residues. Germline trimming cut 0 bases from V and 5 bases from J; bases unmatched to any gene: 1. CDR1 and CDR2 (germline): MNHNS, SASEGT. CDR3 nucleotides: TGTGCCAGCAGTGAAGCCGGGACAGGGGATCAGCCCCAGCATTTT. It translates to CASSEAGTGDQPQHF.

The chain carries TRBV7-8 and TRBJ1-1, with 8 positions matching TRBD1. Germline V gene data show CDR1 as SGHVS and CDR2 as FQNEAQ. The CDR3 is 13 amino acids. After removal of 3 bases from V and 3 bases from J, the junction contained 0 bases not matched to a gene. The CDR3 DNA is TGTGCCAGCAGCTTGGACAGGGACACTGAAGCTTTCTTT. Translation: CASSLDRDTEAFF.

The V gene is TRBV14, the J gene TRBJ2-7; 8 nucleotides match TRBD2. The ends lost 1 base at V and 2 bases at J; junction bases unmatched: 4. Germline CDR1 SGHDN, CDR2 FVKESK. The CDR3 length is 15 residues. CDR3 nucleotides: TGTGCCAGCAGCCAAGCGGCGGGAGGACCCTACGAGCAGTACTTC. Amino acid sequence: CASSQAAGGPYEQYF.